The 9 T cell receptor beta chains given below trace back to one sample, sequenced in a study of T-cell memory formation after mild COVID-19. MiXCR, applied by TCRdb to the 5' RACE reads, yields one record per CDR3 protein. The data show 150,000 to 200,000 distinct CDR3 sequences, around 15% seen once. Sequencing was carried out using PBMCs or a T cell subset sorted from them (not recorded which). The receptor set was obtained from an adult woman who had mild COVID-19 (a few samples of this study predate the infection). Cell type and time point are not known.

The CDR3 loop is CASSLVPLDEQYF. CDR3 bases: TGTGCCAGCAGCTTAGTCCCGTTAGACGAGCAGTACTTC. The chain links TRBV7-2 to TRBJ2-7; D gene uncertain. With 1 base removed from V and 5 bases from J, the gap between germline ends came to 9 bases. The germline gives CDR1 SGHTA, CDR2 FQGNSA. CDR3 size: 13 residues.

The V call is TRBV12-3 or TRBV12-4, the J call TRBJ2-7; 8 bases line up with TRBD1. The CDR3 has 15 residues. The junction had 12 bases not matched to a gene; V was cut back by 4 bases and J by 7 bases. The CDR3 reads CASSYPGTGGLEQYF. The DNA for the CDR3 is TGTGCCAGCAGTTACCCCGGGACAGGAGGCTTGGAGCAGTACTTC.

The chain recombines TRBV7-6 with TRBJ2-7; D may match TRBD1 or TRBD2 (5 bases each). Germline loops: CDR1 SGHVS, CDR2 FNYEAQ. CDR3 length: 14 amino acids. The germline V and J ends were trimmed by 5 bases and 0 bases, with 11 bases remaining between them. This CDR3 reads CASSAGTDSYEQYF. The CDR3, as DNA: TGTGCCAGCAGCGCCGGGACGGACTCCTACGAGCAGTACTTC.

The chain recombines TRBV18 with TRBJ1-2, with 11 positions matching TRBD1. V gave up 6 bases and J gave up 8 bases; unmatched junction bases: 8. CDR1 is KGHSH and CDR2 is LQKENI in the germline V gene. This CDR3 comprises 14 residues. The CDR3 DNA follows: TGTGCCAGCTCGCCGGGACAGGGGGTCGTGGGCTACACCTTC. It is translated as CASSPGQGVVGYTF.

This chain links TRBV25-1 with TRBJ2-7; D may be TRBD2 (5 bases). Trimming cost V 4 bases and J 2 bases, with 15 bases left between them. Germline loops: CDR1 MGHDK, CDR2 SYGVNS. The CDR3 runs to 15 residues. This CDR3 reads CASSGPGINTYEQYF. DNA for the CDR3: TGTGCCAGCAGTGGGCCCGGGATAAATACCTACGAGCAGTACTTC.

This clonotype was observed a few times. The CDR3 loop is CASSQEDSFGNYGYTF. As DNA, the CDR3 is TGTGCCAGCAGCCAAGAAGACAGTTTTGGGAACTATGGCTACACCTTC. The rearrangement uses TRBV4-2 and TRBJ1-2, with D possibly being TRBD1 (5 bases). This CDR3 is 16 amino acids long. Trimming stripped 0 bases from V and 2 bases from J, with 13 bases between. The germline V gene encodes CDR1 LGHNA and CDR2 YNFKEQ.

The chain combines TRBV20-1 with TRBJ1-5; weak D call: TRBD1 (5 bases). The germline gives CDR1 DFQATT, CDR2 SNEGSKA (reference sequence). The CDR3 totals 14 residues. Trimming left V 5 bases short and J 0 bases short, with 11 bases between. The CDR3 sequence: CSAPDRFSNQPQHF. The CDR3 nucleotides are TGCAGTGCTCCCGACAGATTTAGCAATCAGCCCCAGCATTTT.

This clonotype appeared a few times. This rearrangement joins TRBV3-1 to TRBJ1-2; the D is unclear. The germline gives CDR1 LGHDT, CDR2 YNNKEL (reference sequence). The CDR3 covers 13 residues. The V gene lost 3 bases and the J gene lost 4 bases, with 9 bases spanning the gap. The CDR3: CASSQESSYGYTF. The DNA for the CDR3 is TGTGCCAGCAGCCAGGAGTCTTCCTATGGCTACACCTTC.

A word on this clonotype: One end of the junction does not line up with germline, which may come from a read error. CDR3 in amino acids: CASNLEIGNGYTF. Here the CDR3 DNA reads TGCGCCAGCAACTTGGAGATAGGAAATGGCTACACCTTC. The chain carries TRBV5-1 and TRBJ1-2; no clear D. The CDR3 extends over 13 amino acids. Per germline, CDR1 SGHRS and CDR2 YFSETQ.